A single sample is the source of the 30 T cell receptor beta chains below, sequenced in a study of cytomegalovirus exposure and HLA in healthy donors. Method: immunoSEQ multiplex PCR; TCRdb's copy keeps in-frame clones and lacks some. The table shows some 310,000 clones, with approximately 85% occurring only once. The specimen was PBMCs. These receptors were obtained from a young man in good health and CMV-seronegative.

This rearrangement joins TRBV10-2 to TRBJ2-3; D is perhaps TRBD1 (5 bases). Trimming removed 3 bases at V and 3 bases at J, with 13 bases between. Germline lookup yields CDR1 WSHSY and CDR2 SAAADI. The CDR3 runs to 15 residues. Here the CDR3 reads CASSDPWQGTDTQYF. In DNA form, the CDR3 reads TGCGCCAGCAGTGATCCGTGGCAGGGTACAGATACGCAGTATTTT.

This clone came up once. This sequence joins TRBV5-6 and TRBJ2-1; 7 bases match TRBD1. This CDR3 is built from 16 residues. The V and J ends lost 3 bases and 7 bases, in that order; junction bases with no gene match: 13. Germline CDR1 is SGHDT and CDR2 is YYEEEE. DNA of the CDR3: TGTGCCAGCAGCTGGGGGCTTTCAGGGGGTCGGAATGAGCAGTTCTTC. As protein: CASSWGLSGGRNEQFF.

This chain connects TRBV12-5 to TRBJ1-1; 7 bases match TRBD1. Germline loops: CDR1 LGHNT, CDR2 FRNRAP. Losses at the gene ends were 3 bases for V and 5 bases for J; bases not matched to a gene: 9. This CDR3 has 15 residues. CDR3 in amino acids: CASGFDLGGLTEAFF. For the CDR3, the DNA is TGTGCTAGTGGTTTCGACCTAGGGGGCTTAACTGAAGCTTTCTTT.

The chain has TRBV30 and TRBJ2-3, with 7 bases matching TRBD2. CDR1 GTSNPN and CDR2 SVGIG come from the germline V gene (reference sequence). The V gene end was trimmed by 0 bases and the J gene end by 0 bases; junction bases not matched to a gene: 6. The CDR3 covers 16 residues. As DNA, the CDR3 is TGTGCCTGGAGTGTAGTACTAGCGACTAGCACAGATACGCAGTATTTT. It specifies CAWSVVLATSTDTQYF.

This clone was seen a single time. V and J are TRBV5-6 and TRBJ2-7; the D gene is possibly TRBD1 (6 bases). Between the trimmed V and J ends, which lost 4 bases and 1 base, there was a span of 12 bases. CDR3 length: 14 amino acids. Germline values: CDR1 SGHDT, CDR2 YYEEEE. CDR3 in DNA: TGTGCCAGCAGCCCCGGGACACGTTCCTACGAGCAGTACTTC. It translates to CASSPGTRSYEQYF. The full variable domain, with the rest looked up from reference TRBV5-6 and TRBJ2-7, is DAGVTQSPTHLIKTRGQQVTLRCSPKSGHDTVSWYQQALGQGPQFIFQYYEEEERQRGNFPDRFSGHQFPNYSSELNVNALLLGDSALYLCASSPGTRSYEQYFGPGTRLTVT.

This clone is a singleton in its sample. The V and J genes are TRBV7-2 and TRBJ1-4, with 8 bases identical to TRBD1. Germline CDR1 reads SGHTA; CDR2 reads FQGNSA. This CDR3 is built from 17 residues. The J segment lost 2 bases and the V segment lost 5 bases, leaving 10 bases of the junction unmatched. CDR3 amino acids: CASSPGQGARTNEKLFF. As DNA, the CDR3 is TGTGCCAGCAGCCCGGGGCAGGGGGCTAGGACTAATGAAAAACTGTTTTTT.

The rearrangement uses TRBV5-1 and TRBJ2-7, with 15 bases that match TRBD2. The ends lost 1 base at V and 4 bases at J; junction bases unmatched: 3. The CDR3 is 16 residues long. From germline, CDR1 is SGHRS and CDR2 YFSETQ. In nucleotides, the CDR3 is TGCGCCAGCAGCTTGTGGACTAGCGGGGGGGAATACGAGCAGTACTTC. It codes for CASSLWTSGGEYEQYF.

V usage is TRBV19 and J usage is TRBJ2-3, with TRBD2 identical over 8 bases. The V gene end was trimmed by 8 bases and the J gene end by 6 bases; junction bases not matched to a gene: 7. CDR3 length: 13 amino acids. From germline, CDR1 is LNHDA and CDR2 SQIVND (reference sequence). The CDR3 sequence is CASGGLGRDTQYF. Here the CDR3 DNA reads TGTGCCAGTGGGGGACTAGGTCGGGATACGCAGTATTTT.

The chain carries TRBV18 and TRBJ2-3; D remains ambiguous. V lost 2 bases, J lost 5 bases, and 17 bases lay in between. The CDR3 spans 16 residues. CDR1 is KGHSH, CDR2 LQKENI, per germline. The CDR3 DNA sequence: TGTGCCAGCTCACCAGTTTCCCCCGGTGTACGAGATACGCAGTATTTT. It translates to CASSPVSPGVRDTQYF.

As for this clone: The CDR3 end shows no conserved phenylalanine or tryptophan, and so a read error is likely. No DNA is shown, since the ends of the CDR3 on it are uncertain; the CDR3 is the one TCRdb lists. The rearrangement joins TRBV7-9 to TRBJ1-2; the tabulated D call, TRBD1, remains unverified against the DNA. The CDR3 is made up of 12 amino acids, end residues included. Germline V gene data show CDR1 as SEHNR and CDR2 as FQNEAQ (reference sequence). The CDR3 loop is CASSLPGQGIRS.

This clone has a handful of counts. At the DNA level, this CDR3 is encoded by other sequences in the same sample as well. This chain connects TRBV18 to TRBJ2-7; TRBD2 matches 8 bases. V shed 3 bases and J 3 bases; nucleotides not matched to a gene: 1. The CDR3 is 13 residues long. Looked up from germline, CDR1 is KGHSH and CDR2 is LQKENI. This CDR3 is CASSPGTSYEQYF. CDR3 DNA sequence: TGTGCCAGCTCACCCGGGACTAGCTACGAGCAGTACTTC. Using reference TRBV18 and TRBJ2-7 for the parts outside the CDR3, the full variable domain is NAGVMQNPRHLVRRRGQEARLRCSPMKGHSHVYWYRQLPEEGLKFMVYLQKENIIDESGMPKERFSAEFPKEGPSILRIQQVVRGDSAAYFCASSPGTSYEQYFGPGTRLTVT.

This chain uses TRBV27 with TRBJ1-2; the D gene is possibly TRBD1 (6 bases). Germline CDR1 is MNHEY and CDR2 is SMNVEV (reference sequence). Trimming pared 2 bases from V and 13 bases from J, leaving 17 bases between. The CDR3 is 13 amino acids. Written as DNA, the CDR3 is TGTGCCAGCAGTTTAACCTCCTGGGGGCACGTCACCTTC. It encodes CASSLTSWGHVTF.

In this sample, this clone turned up a few times. This sequence joins TRBV5-1 and TRBJ1-5, with D perhaps matching TRBD1 (6 bases). The germline CDR1 and CDR2 sequences are SGHRS and YFSETQ. The CDR3 sequence is 14 residues long. Trimming took 0 bases from V and 4 from J, leaving 8 bases between them. CDR3 region: CASSLAGVNQPQHF. CDR3 nucleotide sequence: TGCGCCAGCAGCTTGGCAGGGGTAAATCAGCCCCAGCATTTT.

CDR3 amino acids: CASSLDGGANEQFF. The CDR3 coding sequence is TGCGCCAGCAGCTTGGACGGGGGGGCAAATGAGCAGTTCTTC. V gene TRBV5-1 combines with J gene TRBJ2-1; 8 bases line up with TRBD2. Germline V gives CDR1 SGHRS, CDR2 YFSETQ. Trimming removed 0 bases from V and 7 bases from J; junction bases left unmatched: 3. CDR3 length: 14 residues.

This clone was seen once. The chain uses TRBV5-4 and TRBJ2-1; 10 nucleotides match TRBD2. The CDR3 consists of 15 residues. Unmatched junction bases numbered 4, after V lost 0 bases and J lost 7 bases. Germline-derived CDR1 and CDR2 are SGHNT and YYREEE (reference sequence). In DNA form, the CDR3 reads TGTGCCAGCAGCTTGGGAGCGGGGGGGCCGAATGAGCAGTTCTTC. Encoded protein: CASSLGAGGPNEQFF.

The chain carries TRBV14 and TRBJ2-6; D not certain. Trimming stripped 6 bases from V and 1 base from J, with 4 bases between. CDR3 length equals 13 residues. Looked up from germline, CDR1 is SGHDN and CDR2 is FVKESK. The CDR3 DNA sequence: TGTGCCAGCAGTCCTTCTGGGGCCAACGTCCTGACTTTC. It is translated as CASSPSGANVLTF.

The rearrangement links TRBV25-1 to TRBJ2-5; perhaps TRBD2 as D (6 bases). The germline V gene encodes CDR1 MGHDK and CDR2 SYGVNS. The V end lost 2 bases, the J end lost 1 base, and 11 bases lay between the germline ends. The length of the CDR3 is 15 residues. CDR3 residues: CASSEPAGIQETQYF. The CDR3 coding sequence is TGTGCCAGCAGTGAACCTGCGGGGATCCAAGAGACCCAGTACTTC.

This chain joins TRBV2 and TRBJ2-7; 9 bases are shared with TRBD2. With V trimmed by 6 bases and J by 3 bases, 9 bases remained unmatched. The germline V gene encodes CDR1 SNHLY and CDR2 FYNNEI. This CDR3 has 15 residues. The CDR3 loop reads CASRGVAGESYEQYF. In nucleotides, the CDR3 is TGTGCCAGCAGGGGGGTAGCGGGGGAAAGCTACGAGCAGTACTTC.

J is TRBJ2-5 and V is TRBV25-1, with D perhaps matching TRBD1 (6 bases). Looked up from germline, CDR1 is MGHDK and CDR2 is SYGVNS. The CDR3 sequence is 14 residues long. Deletions cut 5 bases from V and 4 bases from J, with 14 bases between. CDR3 loop: CASSHAGEVETQYF. CDR3 bases: TGTGCCAGCAGTCACGCAGGGGAAGTAGAGACCCAGTACTTC.

This clone was seen only once. J is TRBJ1-6 and V is TRBV7-9; no clear D. The V gene's germline CDR1 is SEHNR and CDR2 FQNEAQ (reference sequence). Trimming pared 5 bases from V and 8 bases from J, leaving 16 bases between. This CDR3 spans 15 amino acids. In nucleotides, the CDR3 is TGTGCCAGCAGCGCTTTGCCCGGGGAGGATTCACCCCTCCACTTT. It codes for CASSALPGEDSPLHF.

J is TRBJ1-6 and V is TRBV10-3, with D perhaps TRBD1 (6 bases). CDR1 ENHRY and CDR2 SYGVKD come from the germline V gene. The V end was cut by 10 bases, the J end by 4 bases, with 26 bases between. This CDR3 has 18 residues. The CDR3: CARQVGVQGPEYNSPLHF. CDR3 coding DNA: TGTGCCAGACAAGTGGGGGTCCAGGGGCCTGAGTATAATTCACCCCTCCACTTT.

The gene calls are TRBV4-1 and TRBJ2-3; 11 nucleotides line up with TRBD2. Germline V CDR1 and CDR2: MGHRA, YSYEKL. V lost 1 base to trimming and J lost 1 base; unmatched junction nucleotides: 1. This CDR3 is built from 16 residues. For the CDR3, the DNA is TGCGCCAGCAGCCAAGTACTAGCGGGGGGCACAGATACGCAGTATTTT. It translates to CASSQVLAGGTDTQYF.

The rearrangement joins TRBV27 to TRBJ2-2; D may be TRBD1 (6 bases). CDR1 and CDR2 (germline): MNHEY, SMNVEV (reference sequence). The CDR3 is 15 residues long. V lost 4 bases and J 4 bases, leaving 13 bases between the germline ends. Written as DNA, the CDR3 is TGTGCCAGCAGTTCCCCGGACAGACCCACCGGGGAGCTGTTTTTT. Protein sequence: CASSSPDRPTGELFF.

This clone was found once. This chain joins TRBV5-8 and TRBJ2-1; D gene uncertain. The CDR3 runs 13 residues. CDR1 SGHTS and CDR2 YDEGEE come from the germline V gene. Between the trimmed V and J ends, which lost 0 bases and 2 bases, there was a span of 3 bases. CDR3 sequence: CASSLVTYNEQFF. The CDR3 bases are TGTGCCAGCAGCTTGGTAACCTACAATGAGCAGTTCTTC.

Notes on this clone: An end of the junction differs from the germline gene, which may be a read error. V gene TRBV27 combines with J gene TRBJ2-5, with D possibly matching TRBD2 (5 bases). Germline CDR1 and CDR2: MNHEY and SMNVEV (reference sequence). The CDR3 has 13 amino acids. CDR3 in amino acids: CASSISAEETQYF. For the CDR3, the DNA is TGTGCCAGCAGTATATCAGCGGAAGAGACCCAGTACTTC.

This CDR3 is CASSGEVGYGYTF. The CDR3 DNA reads TGCGCCAGCAGCGGCGAGGTTGGCTATGGCTACACCTTC. The chain uses TRBV5-1 and TRBJ1-2; no clear D. The CDR3 runs 13 residues. With 4 bases removed from V and 4 bases from J, the gap between germline ends came to 11 bases. Germline V gene sequence: CDR1 SGHRS, CDR2 YFSETQ.

The table lists this clone with a few counts. The V gene is TRBV2, the J gene TRBJ1-5; D is possibly TRBD1 (6 bases). V lost 7 bases, J lost 4 bases, and 17 bases lay in between. The CDR3 sequence is 15 residues long. Germline V gene sequence: CDR1 SNHLY, CDR2 FYNNEI. CDR3 residues: CASTGEQGGNQPQHF. The DNA for the CDR3 is TGTGCCAGCACCGGTGAACAGGGCGGAAATCAGCCCCAGCATTTT.

The chain employs TRBV10-3 and TRBJ2-7; no reliable D call. Between the trimmed V and J ends, which lost 2 bases and 4 bases, there was a span of 6 bases. CDR1 is ENHRY, CDR2 SYGVKD, per germline. The CDR3 runs to 12 residues. CDR3 sequence (DNA): TGTGCCATCAGTGAGCTCCCTTACGAGCAGTACTTC. This sequence encodes CAISELPYEQYF.

The CDR3 sequence: CASSLLAGGYNEQFF. The CDR3 DNA reads as TGTGCCAGCAGCTTGCTAGCGGGGGGGTACAATGAGCAGTTCTTC. This chain uses TRBV5-4 with TRBJ2-1, with 12 bases that match TRBD2. After removal of 1 base from V and 4 bases from J, the junction contained 0 bases not matched to a gene. The CDR3 is 15 amino acids. Germline assignment: CDR1 SGHNT and CDR2 YYREEE (reference sequence).

In its sample, this clone was seen once. This chain links TRBV29-1 with TRBJ1-1; 8 bases fit TRBD1. Germline trimming cut 7 bases from V and 1 base from J; bases unmatched to any gene: 5. The CDR3 is made up of 13 amino acids. Germline V CDR1 and CDR2: SQVTM, ANQGSEA. This CDR3 is CSGIQGENTEAFF. The CDR3 DNA sequence: TGCAGCGGTATACAGGGGGAGAACACTGAAGCTTTCTTT.